The T cell receptor (beta chain) under discussion was sequenced for a study of blood T cell repertoires in COVID-19. On the study more broadly: Sites across the United States, Italy and Spain contributed samples from acute and convalescent COVID-19. The cDNA or gDNA used as material had been derived from T cells, B-cell-depleted T cells, or PBMCs.

Germline V gives CDR1 SGHTA, CDR2 FQGNSA. V lost 1 base and J lost 10; bases outside the gene matches: 2. This CDR3 has 14 residues. Source study methods: It was from reference gene primer amplification that nucleated cell counts were estimated. The method was immunoSEQ multiplex PCR; TCRdb's version includes in-frame clones alone and lacks a portion of them. V and J calls plus clone size are reproduced from that table; the DNA served to infer D and trimming. In the table there are roughly 60,000 clones, around 80% of which are singletons. The sequenced sample consisted of peripheral blood. The TCR sequence derives from a woman aged 55-69 years with acute or convalescent COVID-19. V and J are TRBV7-2 and TRBJ1-3; 12 bases are a match to TRBD1. In DNA, the CDR3 is TGTGCCAGCAGCTTAGTGGGACAGGGGGCAACCATATATTTT. Amino acid sequence: CASSLVGQGATIYF.